This TCR beta chain was recovered during a study of cytomegalovirus exposure and HLA in healthy donors. This clone was found a few times. Method: immunoSEQ multiplex PCR; TCRdb's copy keeps in-frame clones and lacks some. The profile shows under 400,000 clones, roughly 89% of them singletons. V trimming: 6 bases; J trimming: 2 bases; junction bases outside the gene matches: 2. Germline loops: CDR1 MNHEY, CDR2 SMNVEV (reference sequence). The CDR3 has 13 residues. This TCR was recovered from a woman aged 18-35 years in good health and CMV-seronegative. The gene calls are TRBV27 and TRBJ2-7, with 9 nucleotides matching TRBD1. Sequencing was carried out using PBMCs. CDR3 DNA: TGTGCCAGCAGCGGACAGGGGACCTACGAGCAGTACTTC. Its protein product is CASSGQGTYEQYF.